This TCR beta chain comes out of a study of T cells after yellow fever vaccination (dated by TCRdb to between 2018 and 2021). Regarding the study in general: The SMART-Seq v4 Ultra Low Input RNA kit was used to prepare libraries from fractions with low cell numbers. Blood was collected at multiple timepoints before and after primary and secondary immunization, and bulk PBMC replicates and cell subsets were isolated. The cohort comprised two healthy male donors, one aged 18 to 30 and one aged 30 to 40 years. To track T-cell clones before and after primary and booster YFV17D yellow fever vaccination, bulk TCR alpha and beta repertoires were sequenced longitudinally. Study-wide conclusions, independent of this receptor: Compared with the primary T-cell response, the secondary T-cell response was weaker but faster, peaking on day 5 rather than day 15. Computational filtering was needed because FACS-sorted repertoires could contain abundant contaminating clonotypes from the bulk population. After the booster, most of the clones that had expanded following primary vaccination were detected again (around 95% of CD4 and roughly 88% of CD8), which suggests that memory was broadly maintained. The study included only two donors, which limits how far the findings can be generalized. A small share of clonotypes occurred in both CD4 and CD8 compartments, likely arising from convergent recombination.

According to the germline V gene, CDR1 reads MNHNS and CDR2 reads SASEGT. V lost 8 bases and J lost 5 bases; the stretch between them is 18 bases long. Including the terminal cysteine and phenylalanine, the CDR3 comprises 14 residues. Only CDR3 DNA remains: 42 bases, in frame from the first base. Synthesis of TCR cDNA relied on 5'RACE template switching, a step that introduced a universal primer site along with unique molecular identifiers. Priming of cDNA synthesis was performed from both the TCR alpha and TCR beta constant segments. Two PCR steps were used to amplify libraries, with sample barcodes and sequencing adapters being added in the second step. Sequencing of libraries was done on Illumina HiSeq 2500 (2x100 bp) or NovaSeq (2x150 bp). The authors processed their data as follows. Reads were demultiplexed and collapsed into UMI consensus sequences with MIGEC, and V(D)J alignment was performed with MiXCR. Using edgeR on replicate PBMC samples, clonotypes were called vaccine-responding if FDR was below 0.01 and the log2 fold change was above 5 up to day 15. Each bulk clonotype received a CD4 or CD8 identity based on whether the sequenced CD4 or CD8 repertoire contained that clonotype at higher abundance. TCRdb passed the public sequencing reads through fastp at Q25 and MiXCR, retaining productive beta sequences. Rows merge per CDR3 protein into single entries with the most common DNA and genes. TCRdb, not the authors, supplied the V and J calls. This sample holds a few hundred thousand distinct CDR3 sequences; roughly 21% were observed only once. The top ten clones comprise approximately 14% of the sample.

This clonotype was detected a few times. Which antigen it targets is not known. Base qualities are not at hand, and no much larger clone is one base apart. What this sample's treatment or condition label stands for: live attenuated yellow fever vaccine strain. At each blood-draw timepoint, two biological replicates of bulk PBMCs were collected. PBMCs were isolated from peripheral blood using a standard Ficoll-Paque protocol. RNA was extracted with TriZol from bulk PBMCs, CD4 and CD8 fractions, and dextramer-positive and dextramer-negative fractions. This material consisted of PBMCs, taken 15 days after the yellow fever booster vaccination. The chain joins TRBV6-1 to TRBJ1-2; the D gene cannot be resolved reliably. This sequence originates from a man younger than 40 who received the YFV17D yellow fever vaccine. This receptor carries the CDR3 CASRNEGVTYGYTF. At the DNA level, the sequence is TGTGCCAGCCGAAACGAAGGAGTTACGTATGGCTACACCTTC.